One and the same sample provided the 10 T cell receptor beta chains below, sequenced in a study of identical twins. From the 5' RACE reads, TCRdb called clonotypes with MiXCR, one entry per CDR3 protein. The data hold 450,000 or so distinct CDR3 sequences, with roughly 26% observed a single time. These records were also assigned to another study, of T cells expressing NK-cell markers.

Sequenced: CD4+ T cells sorted from blood. These TCRs come from a young woman in good health.

The table lists this clonotype with a few counts. The rearrangement uses TRBV29-1 and TRBJ2-1; the D gene could be TRBD1 or TRBD2 (5 bases each). Germline V gene lookup returns CDR1 SQVTM and CDR2 ANQGSEA. The CDR3 sequence is 14 residues long. V was pared by 7 bases and J by 0 bases, with 13 bases between. CDR3 sequence reads: CSAGTASSYNEQFF. The CDR3 bases are TGCAGCGCCGGGACGGCTAGCTCCTACAATGAGCAGTTCTTC.

The chain recombines TRBV6-5 with TRBJ1-2, with a possible D match to TRBD1 (6 bases). Germline V gene lookup returns CDR1 MNHEY and CDR2 SVGAGI. The ends were cut back, 3 bases at V and 4 bases at J, with 9 bases in the middle. The CDR3 length is 13 residues. Written as DNA, the CDR3 is TGTGCCAGCAGTTATGGGGGGGCCTATGGCTACACCTTC. Translating it yields CASSYGGAYGYTF.

This clonotype showed up just a few times. The gene calls are TRBV6-2 or TRBV6-3 and TRBJ2-3; 8 bases map to TRBD2. Germline trimming cut 5 bases from V and 1 base from J; bases unmatched to any gene: 2. The CDR3 is 14 residues long. The V gene's germline CDR1 is MNHEY and CDR2 SVGEGT. CDR3 sequence reads: CASSQRGRTDTQYF. CDR3 sequence (DNA): TGTGCCAGCAGTCAGCGGGGGCGCACAGATACGCAGTATTTT.

This clonotype has only a few counts. The chain employs TRBV2 and TRBJ2-5, with 11 bases that match TRBD2. The germline gives CDR1 SNHLY, CDR2 FYNNEI. This CDR3 has 15 amino acids. Trimming cost V 6 bases and J 0 bases; bases outside gene matches: 3. In DNA, the CDR3 is TGTGCCAGCAGCCTAGCGGGGGGAAACCAAGAGACCCAGTACTTC. Its protein is CASSLAGGNQETQYF.

The gene calls are TRBV2 and TRBJ1-2; 7 bases are a match to TRBD1. CDR3 length equals 16 residues. V was pared by 3 bases and J by 7 bases, with 14 bases of the junction left unmatched. Per the germline V gene, CDR1 is SNHLY and CDR2 is FYNNEI. The CDR3 DNA reads TGTGCCAGCAGTGATGCCCCAGGGGGTACGCTTCCTGGCTACACCTTC. Its translation is CASSDAPGGTLPGYTF.

This clonotype was observed a few times. The chain couples TRBV5-1 to TRBJ2-5, with TRBD2 as a possible D gene (6 bases). Germline values: CDR1 SGHRS, CDR2 YFSETQ. The V and J ends lost 4 bases and 8 bases respectively, with 18 bases between them. This CDR3 contains 14 residues. CDR3 amino acids: CASSGEAGSGTQYF. The DNA of the CDR3 is TGCGCCAGCAGCGGGGAGGCAGGGTCAGGCACCCAGTACTTC.

This clonotype was observed a handful of times. V usage is TRBV7-2 and J usage is TRBJ2-1; D gene unclear. Trimming removed 2 bases at V and 2 bases at J, with 4 bases between. This CDR3 comprises 13 residues. CDR1 is SGHTA and CDR2 is FQGNSA in the germline V gene. CDR3 in DNA: TGTGCCAGCAGCTTATTTCCCTACAATGAGCAGTTCTTC. Protein: CASSLFPYNEQFF.

The chain carries TRBV6-1 and TRBJ2-7; possible D gene TRBD1, 6 bases. This CDR3 spans 15 amino acids. V was trimmed by 8 bases and J by 3 bases, leaving 20 bases between them. The germline V gene has CDR1 MNHNS and CDR2 SASEGT. CDR3 amino acids: CASEGSRDTFYEQYF. As DNA, the CDR3 is TGTGCCAGCGAAGGGTCCCGGGACACCTTCTACGAGCAGTACTTC.

This clonotype was found many times. This rearrangement joins TRBV7-3 to TRBJ1-6, with unresolved D. This CDR3 contains 13 residues. Deletions cut 4 bases from V and 7 bases from J, with 8 bases between. Germline CDR1 and CDR2: SGHTA and FQGTGA. The CDR3 DNA follows: TGTGCCAGCAGCTCCCCGCCCAATTCACCCCTCCACTTT. This translates into CASSSPPNSPLHF.

This chain connects TRBV20-1 to TRBJ2-3, with TRBD2 matching 10 bases. The CDR3 covers 15 residues. The V gene's germline CDR1 is DFQATT and CDR2 SNEGSKA (reference sequence). Losses at the gene ends were 7 bases for V and 2 bases for J; bases not matched to a gene: 9. The CDR3 nucleotides read TGCAGTGTCCTTAGCGGGAGGCTAATCACAGATACGCAGTATTTT. The encoded protein is CSVLSGRLITDTQYF.